Detailed here is one TCR beta chain. The target antigen is unknown. The material for each subset, its genomic DNA, was split evenly across several immunoSEQ plates. The table came from immunoSEQ multiplex PCR; TCRdb's copy has only in-frame clones and leaves some out. The table includes roughly 760,000 clones, 74% detected once. These data are taken from a study of shared clonotypes between healthy human individuals. Study-wide background: Two women and a few men aged 18 to 49 made up the donors.

CD4+ cells yielded CD45RA+ naive and CD45RA-negative memory subsets. General study points: Richness estimates generally favored naive over memory subsets.

Germline V CDR1 and CDR2: SGHAT, FQNNGV. V shed 2 bases, J shed 0 bases, and the junction held 6 bases outside the gene matches. The CDR3 extends over 16 amino acids. V gene TRBV11-2 combines with J gene TRBJ2-7, with 8 positions matching TRBD2. This sequence was found in a young woman in good health. Sequenced input: memory CD4+ T cells sorted from blood. Subset specified: CD45RA-negative fraction. CDR3 DNA sequence: TGTGCCAGCAGCTTATTCCTAGCGGGTACCTCCTACGAGCAGTACTTC. Translated: CASSLFLAGTSYEQYF.